The 4 T cell receptor beta chains given below trace back to one sample, sequenced in a study of T cell responses to AZD1222 COVID-19 vaccine. Assay: immunoSEQ multiplex PCR; the TCRdb copy retains only in-frame clones and omits some. This repertoire shows approximately 110,000 clones, roughly 90% found once; its top ten account for roughly 2.5%. The sequenced sample was peripheral blood, obtained on day 0 of AZD1222 vaccination. All receptors derive from an adult in good health.

The chain links TRBV19 to TRBJ1-1; no clear D. V was pared by 5 bases and J by 3 bases, with 10 bases between. CDR3 length equals 13 residues. CDR1 and CDR2 from the germline V gene are LNHDA and SQIVND (reference sequence). The DNA for the CDR3 is TGTGCCAGTAGTCCGAGGAGAGACACTGAAGCTTTCTTT. It codes for CASSPRRDTEAFF.

In its sample, this clone was seen a few times. V gene TRBV19 combines with J gene TRBJ2-7, with D perhaps TRBD1 (6 bases). Germline V gene sequence: CDR1 LNHDA, CDR2 SQIVND (reference sequence). The CDR3 totals 14 residues. The V end lost 5 bases, the J end lost 4 bases, and 15 bases lay between the germline ends. DNA of the CDR3: TGTGCCAGTAGTCCCTCTAGAGGACAGTACGAGCAGTACTTC. Translated, it gives CASSPSRGQYEQYF.

The rearrangement joins TRBV4-1 to TRBJ2-1; possible D gene TRBD2, 6 bases. Trimming took 4 bases from V and 2 from J, leaving 12 bases between them. The CDR3 sequence is 15 residues long. Germline CDR1 and CDR2: MGHRA and YSYEKL. The CDR3 sequence is CASSRAGATYNEQFF. The CDR3 DNA reads as TGCGCCAGCAGCCGAGCGGGCGCTACCTACAATGAGCAGTTCTTC.

This clone appeared a few times. This sequence joins TRBV6-5 and TRBJ1-1; D gene uncertain. The germline V and J ends were trimmed by 2 bases and 4 bases, with 8 bases remaining between them. The CDR3 is made up of 13 amino acids. In germline, CDR1 is MNHEY, CDR2 SVGAGI. The CDR3 region is CASSYERFTEAFF. The CDR3 DNA sequence: TGTGCCAGCAGTTACGAGCGCTTCACTGAAGCTTTCTTT.